This TCR beta chain was sequenced in a study of shared clonotypes between healthy human individuals. This clone was seen a few times. Trimming left V 1 base short and J 5 bases short, with 11 bases between. Germline CDR1 and CDR2: GTSNPN and SVGIG (reference sequence). The CDR3 has 13 amino acids. Study processing details: Owing to the provision of junction-only sequences devoid of quality scores by immunoSEQ, filtering differed. TCRdb's table, derived via immunoSEQ multiplex PCR, lists solely in-frame clones and lacks some. That table is the source of V, J and clone size, and D and trimming were worked out from the DNA. The sample has 110,000 or so clones; 68% are singletons.

This clonotype originated in a woman aged 25 to 45 in good health. Sequenced: memory CD8+ T cells sorted from blood. Stated subset: CD45RO+ cells pooled with CCR7-negative TemRA cells. The chain recombines TRBV30 with TRBJ1-2, with no clear D. CDR3 DNA sequence: TGTGCCTGGAGTGCGGTCAGTTTTTATGGCTACACCTTC. It specifies CAWSAVSFYGYTF.